A selection of T cell receptor beta chains follows, all from one sample in a study of shared clonotypes between healthy human individuals. This table comes from immunoSEQ multiplex PCR, and its TCRdb copy is limited to in-frame clones, with some not included. The sample comprises roughly 700,000 clones, roughly 70% of which are singletons, and about 1.8% rests with the top ten. Sequencing was done on a sample of memory CD4+ T cells sorted from blood. These receptor sequences come from a young woman in good health. Each CDR3 is given with its conserved first and last residue. The D gene is left open where the match is weak. Size is stated for part of the rows, as once, few or many counts, or as a class when the clone is expanded.

J gene: TRBJ1-2
D gene: .
clone size: many
V gene: TRBV4-2
CDR3 protein: CASSSDGAEDYGYTF
CDR3 DNA: TGTGCCAGCAGCTCAGACGGAGCCGAAGACTATGGCTACACCTTC

J gene: TRBJ2-5
D gene: TRBD2
clone size: few
V gene: TRBV2
CDR3 protein: CASSESGLASSGDF
CDR3 DNA: TGTGCCAGCAGTGAATCGGGACTAGCGTCTTCTGGGGACTTC

J gene: TRBJ2-1
D gene: .
clone size: .
V gene: TRBV5-1
CDR3 protein: CASSLDYIYNEQFF
CDR3 DNA: TGCGCCAGCAGCTTGGACTACATCTACAATGAGCAGTTCTTC

J gene: TRBJ2-1
D gene: TRBD1
clone size: .
V gene: TRBV19
CDR3 protein: CASTGTGYNEQFF
CDR3 DNA: TGTGCCAGCACCGGGACAGGGTACAATGAGCAGTTCTTC

J gene: TRBJ2-1
D gene: .
clone size: once
V gene: TRBV27
CDR3 protein: CASSSTGGLLGNEQFF
CDR3 DNA: TGTGCCAGCAGCTCCACCGGGGGACTCCTCGGCAATGAGCAGTTCTTC

J gene: TRBJ2-7
D gene: .
clone size: .
V gene: TRBV28
CDR3 protein: CASSIPDATYEQYF
CDR3 DNA: TGTGCCAGCAGTATTCCGGACGCAACCTACGAGCAGTACTTC

J gene: TRBJ1-1
D gene: .
clone size: .
V gene: TRBV5-6
CDR3 protein: CASSQLWLGNRNTEAFF
CDR3 DNA: TGTGCCAGCAGCCAGCTTTGGTTGGGTAATAGAAACACTGAAGCTTTCTTT

J gene: TRBJ2-1
D gene: TRBD1
clone size: .
V gene: TRBV28
CDR3 protein: CASSLRTGGSYNEQFF
CDR3 DNA: TGTGCCAGCAGTTTAAGGACAGGGGGGTCTTACAATGAGCAGTTCTTC

J gene: TRBJ2-1
D gene: .
clone size: .
V gene: TRBV5-6
CDR3 protein: CASGTDNNEQFF
CDR3 DNA: TGTGCCAGCGGGACGGACAACAATGAGCAGTTCTTC

J gene: TRBJ2-7
D gene: .
clone size: .
V gene: TRBV7-2
CDR3 protein: CASSLGPGLYEQYF
CDR3 DNA: TGTGCCAGCAGCCTCGGACCGGGCCTGTACGAGCAGTACTTC

J gene: TRBJ2-1
D gene: TRBD1
clone size: .
V gene: TRBV7-9
CDR3 protein: CASSGTGNAFDEQFF
CDR3 DNA: TGTGCCAGCAGCGGGACAGGTAACGCGTTTGATGAGCAGTTCTTC

J gene: TRBJ1-3
D gene: .
clone size: .
V gene: TRBV7-8
CDR3 protein: CASSLRAGTLAGNTIYF
CDR3 DNA: TGTGCCAGCAGCTTAAGGGCAGGAACCCTTGCTGGAAACACCATATATTTT

J gene: TRBJ2-7
D gene: TRBD2
clone size: .
V gene: TRBV6-6
CDR3 protein: CASSLAGAYEQYF
CDR3 DNA: TGTGCCAGCAGTTTAGCGGGAGCCTACGAGCAGTACTTC

J gene: TRBJ1-5
D gene: TRBD1
clone size: .
V gene: TRBV19
CDR3 protein: CASSETGGIQPQHF
CDR3 DNA: TGTGCCAGTAGTGAAACAGGGGGGATCCAGCCCCAGCATTTT

J gene: TRBJ1-3
D gene: .
clone size: many
V gene: TRBV27
CDR3 protein: CASSPSGGNTIYF
CDR3 DNA: TGTGCCAGCAGTCCCTCAGGAGGAAACACCATATATTTT

J gene: TRBJ2-3
D gene: TRBD1
clone size: .
V gene: TRBV2
CDR3 protein: CASRDRVIVDTQYF
CDR3 DNA: TGTGCCAGCAGAGACAGGGTGATTGTAGATACGCAGTATTTT

J gene: TRBJ2-7
D gene: .
clone size: few
V gene: TRBV11-2
CDR3 protein: CASSPQVSLYEQYF
CDR3 DNA: TGTGCCAGCAGCCCCCAGGTGAGCCTCTACGAGCAGTACTTC

J gene: TRBJ2-3
D gene: TRBD2
clone size: .
V gene: TRBV5-4
CDR3 protein: CASSLEVSRTSESQYF
CDR3 DNA: TGTGCCAGCAGCTTGGAAGTCTCCCGGACTAGCGAATCGCAGTATTTT

J gene: TRBJ2-2
D gene: .
clone size: once
V gene: TRBV28
CDR3 protein: CASSLITQGPGELFF
CDR3 DNA: TGTGCCAGCAGTTTAATCACTCAAGGTCCCGGGGAGCTGTTTTTT

J gene: TRBJ1-2
D gene: .
clone size: .
V gene: TRBV7-2
CDR3 protein: CASSLYSGNGYTF
CDR3 DNA: TGTGCCAGCAGCTTATACTCCGGGAATGGCTACACCTTC

J gene: TRBJ2-1
D gene: TRBD1
clone size: .
V gene: TRBV25-1
CDR3 protein: CASSWDRVYNEQFF
CDR3 DNA: TGTGCCAGCAGTTGGGACAGGGTATACAATGAGCAGTTCTTC

J gene: TRBJ1-5
D gene: TRBD1
clone size: .
V gene: TRBV13
CDR3 protein: CASSFSGGFSSNQPQHF
CDR3 DNA: TGTGCCAGCAGCTTTTCAGGGGGCTTCTCTAGCAATCAGCCCCAGCATTTT

J gene: TRBJ2-1
D gene: .
clone size: .
V gene: TRBV5-1
CDR3 protein: CASSPSSGSYNEQFF
CDR3 DNA: TGCGCCAGCAGCCCCTCCAGCGGGTCCTACAATGAGCAGTTCTTC

J gene: TRBJ2-1
D gene: TRBD2
clone size: few
V gene: TRBV28
CDR3 protein: CASSSRLKPGGLDNEQFF
CDR3 DNA: TGTGCCAGCAGTTCTCGACTCAAGCCGGGAGGTCTCGACAATGAGCAGTTCTTC

J gene: TRBJ2-1
D gene: .
clone size: .
V gene: TRBV13
CDR3 protein: CASSLLESGEQFF
CDR3 DNA: TGTGCCAGCAGCTTACTAGAATCCGGTGAGCAGTTCTTC

J gene: TRBJ1-5
D gene: TRBD1
clone size: few
V gene: TRBV27
CDR3 protein: CASSRSGTGVGQPQHF
CDR3 DNA: TGTGCCAGCAGTCGATCCGGGACAGGGGTTGGTCAGCCCCAGCATTTT

J gene: TRBJ1-1
D gene: .
clone size: .
V gene: TRBV5-1
CDR3 protein: CASSLDSFTKTEAFF
CDR3 DNA: TGCGCCAGCAGCTTGGACAGCTTTACAAAGACTGAAGCTTTCTTT

J gene: TRBJ2-7
D gene: .
clone size: few
V gene: TRBV27
CDR3 protein: CASRIADSYEQYF
CDR3 DNA: TGTGCCAGCAGAATAGCGGACTCCTACGAGCAGTACTTC

J gene: TRBJ2-2
D gene: TRBD2
clone size: .
V gene: TRBV11-2
CDR3 protein: CASSLGLAVTGELFF
CDR3 DNA: TGTGCCAGCTCATTGGGACTAGCTGTCACCGGGGAGCTGTTTTTT

J gene: TRBJ1-1
D gene: .
clone size: many
V gene: TRBV7-3
CDR3 protein: CASSLAMVANTEAFF
CDR3 DNA: TGTGCCAGCAGCTTAGCGATGGTTGCGAACACTGAAGCTTTCTTT

J gene: TRBJ2-1
D gene: .
clone size: .
V gene: TRBV4-1
CDR3 protein: CATKGVTQPSNEQFF
CDR3 DNA: TGCGCCACCAAAGGGGTGACTCAACCCTCAAATGAGCAGTTCTTC